This T cell receptor (beta chain) was recovered during a study of cytotoxic CD8 clonotypes in ibrutinib-treated CLL. Study as a whole: Patients attained 25 or so partial and 2 complete responses; at median around 68 months, around 15 remained remitted while roughly 12 progressed. Patients gave response samples after a median 12 months of treatment, range 6 to 36. Study-level points and caveats: Baseline levels of clonality went above those of age-matched healthy donors and moved with circulating CD8+ T-cell counts.

This clone was seen only a few times. As yet, its antigen is unknown. The germline V gene encodes CDR1 SGHVS and CDR2 FQNEAQ. Trimming shortened V by 1 base and J by 3 bases, and 16 bases separated the two germline ends. The CDR3 runs 16 residues. Assay: immunoSEQ multiplex PCR; the TCRdb copy retains only in-frame clones and omits some. The top ten clones hold approximately 16% of a sample with fewer than 45,000 clones, 71% of them seen once. V and J are TRBV7-8 and TRBJ2-7; TRBD1 is a possible D gene (5 bases). Sequenced material: PBMCs, taken at disease progression, from a patient treated with ibrutinib. The clonotype was recovered from a human donor with chronic lymphocytic leukemia. The CDR3 protein is CASSLGSRGPHYEQYF. CDR3 nucleotides: TGTGCCAGCAGCTTAGGGAGTAGGGGTCCCCACTACGAGCAGTACTTC.